In this sample, the clone carrying this T cell receptor (beta chain) turned up many times. What it binds is not known. Time point noted: sample taken at primary tumor resection. Sequencing was performed on whole RNA extracted from tumor and nontumor lung tissue, or from frozen PBMC, and the material was left unsorted. From germline, CDR1 is ENHRY and CDR2 SYGVKD. The CDR3 totals 14 residues. V lost 6 bases, J lost 8 bases, and 17 bases lay in between. These data originate in a study of spatial heterogeneity in lung cancer. Overall study context: Sequences of the beta chain were consistently detected in greater numbers than alpha-chain sequences. Study-wide results and limits: Ubiquitous expanded tumor TCRs showed up in blood more at resection than follow-up.

TCRdb called the 5' RACE reads again in MiXCR, with one record for every CDR3 protein. The sample records roughly 80,000 distinct CDR3 sequences, roughly 13% being singletons. The TCR originated in a male donor with early-stage non-small cell lung cancer. Specimen: PBMCs, collected at surgery. The chain links TRBV10-3 to TRBJ2-1, with D perhaps TRBD2 (5 bases). In nucleotides, the CDR3 is TGTGCCATCAGGGCCCCAGAGGGCCACCATGAGCAGTTCTTC. Translating gives CAIRAPEGHHEQFF.